Following are 26 T cell receptor beta chains from one sample sequenced in a study of graft-versus-host responses after intestinal transplantation. These receptors have no known antigen. Generated by immunoSEQ multiplex PCR, the TCRdb table keeps only in-frame clones and is missing some. The sample holds about 78,000 clones, over 75% seen once. Sequences were derived from unstimulated CD8+ T cells sorted from spleen or lymph node cells, sampled before transplant. The receptors shown here come from a human donor who was the organ donor for an intestinal transplant.

The chain is built from TRBV28 and TRBJ2-7; maybe TRBD2 (6 bases). Trimming left V 6 bases short and J 6 bases short, with 15 bases between. The CDR3 length is 13 residues. CDR1 is MDHEN, CDR2 SYDVKM, per germline. The CDR3 loop reads CASSQPGGPEQYF. CDR3 in DNA: TGTGCCAGCAGCCAGCCAGGAGGGCCCGAGCAGTACTTC.

This chain connects TRBV10-3 to TRBJ2-2; TRBD1 matches 8 bases. J lost 10 bases, V lost 8 bases, and 9 bases had no gene match. The CDR3 spans 13 residues. CDR1 and CDR2 from the germline V gene are ENHRY and SYGVKD. The CDR3 DNA reads TGTGCCATCCGCGGACAGGGTGCACCGGAGCTGTTTTTT. It specifies CAIRGQGAPELFF.

This clone was seen just once. The chain carries TRBV10-2 and TRBJ1-2; tentative D call: TRBD1 (5 bases). Germline V gives CDR1 WSHSY, CDR2 SAAADI. The CDR3 runs to 14 residues. The V and J ends lost 0 bases and 8 bases respectively, with 13 bases between them. The CDR3 DNA sequence: TGCGCCAGCAGTGAGTCGGTAGGGGCTGGAGGCTACACCTTC. This encodes CASSESVGAGGYTF.

The J gene is TRBJ1-6, the V gene TRBV30, with D unclear. CDR1 is GTSNPN, CDR2 SVGIG, per germline (reference sequence). V was shortened by 4 bases and J by 7 bases, with 8 bases between the two germline ends. There are 12 residues in the CDR3. The CDR3 loop is CAWTILNSPLHF. The CDR3 nucleotides read TGTGCCTGGACGATCCTAAATTCACCCCTCCACTTT.

This clone has more than one count but fewer than ten. V is TRBV6-5 and J is TRBJ1-5; the match to TRBD1 covers 9 bases. CDR3 length: 15 amino acids. With 5 bases clipped from V and 4 bases from J, the junction kept 6 bases outside the gene matches. CDR1 and CDR2 (germline): MNHEY, SVGAGI. The CDR3: CASSLDRGHNQPQHF. The CDR3 nucleotides read TGTGCCAGCAGTCTGGACAGGGGTCATAATCAGCCCCAGCATTTT.

The chain employs TRBV28 and TRBJ1-1, with 9 bases identical to TRBD1. Per the germline V gene, CDR1 is MDHEN and CDR2 is SYDVKM. The CDR3 covers 13 residues. V lost 1 base, J lost 12 bases, and 6 bases stayed unmatched. In nucleotides, the CDR3 is TGTGCCAGCAGTTTATCTCTGGGGACAGGGCCTTTCTTT. The encoded protein is CASSLSLGTGPFF.

The chain recombines TRBV7-3 with TRBJ2-5, with 10 bases fitting TRBD2. V was pared by 7 bases and J by 5 bases, with 10 bases of the junction left unmatched. The CDR3 spans 15 residues. The germline gives CDR1 SGHTA, CDR2 FQGTGA. CDR3: CASTPSGGAGETQYF. CDR3 sequence (DNA): TGTGCCAGCACCCCGAGCGGGGGGGCCGGGGAGACCCAGTACTTC.

This clone was picked up one time. The chain couples TRBV4-1 to TRBJ1-4, with unresolved D. The CDR3 extends over 15 amino acids. Germline V lookup: CDR1 MGHRA, CDR2 YSYEKL. V dropped 1 base and J dropped 8 bases, with 14 bases sitting between them. The DNA of the CDR3 is TGCGCCAGCAGCCAAGTACGGATAGACGACGAAAAACTGTTTTTT. This encodes CASSQVRIDDEKLFF.

As to this clone: A read error may produce the germline difference seen at one junction end. The sample carries other DNA sequences with the same CDR3. The chain combines TRBV4-1 with TRBJ2-7; D is unresolved. Per germline, CDR1 MGHRA and CDR2 YSYEKL. The CDR3 extends over 15 amino acids. The CDR3 is CASSQEPGQTYEQYF. The DNA for the CDR3 is TGTGCCAGCAGCCAAGAGCCCGGGCAGACATACGAGCAGTACTTC.

The chain employs TRBV19 and TRBJ2-1; D is unclear. Germline V gene data show CDR1 as LNHDA and CDR2 as SQIVND (reference sequence). The length of the CDR3 is 12 residues. V lost 10 bases and J lost 8, with 15 bases in between. The CDR3 spells CATIDFLDEQFF. CDR3 bases: TGTGCCACCATTGACTTCTTGGATGAGCAGTTCTTC.

The chain combines TRBV30 with TRBJ2-3; 8 bases line up with TRBD2. V was pared by 0 bases and J by 4 bases, with 12 bases of the junction left unmatched. CDR1 GTSNPN and CDR2 SVGIG come from the germline V gene (reference sequence). The CDR3 consists of 17 residues. CDR3 nucleotide sequence: TGTGCCTGGAGTGTACGGGTCGGGCTAGCGGGTTCAGATACGCAGTATTTT. As protein: CAWSVRVGLAGSDTQYF.

The chain's CDR3 is CASSLWTGKQPQHF. The CDR3 nucleotides are TGCGCCAGCAGCTTGTGGACAGGGAAACAGCCCCAGCATTTT. This chain links TRBV5-1 with TRBJ1-5, with 8 bases lining up with TRBD1. There are 14 residues in the CDR3. Germline trimming cut 1 base from V and 7 bases from J; bases unmatched to any gene: 4. The V gene's germline CDR1 is SGHRS and CDR2 YFSETQ. Variable domain in full (rest from reference TRBV5-1 and TRBJ1-5): KAGVTQTPRYLIKTRGQQVTLSCSPISGHRSVSWYQQTPGQGLQFLFEYFSETQRNKGNFPGRFSGRQFSNSRSEMNVSTLELGDSALYLCASSLWTGKQPQHFGDGTRLSIL.

V is TRBV27 and J is TRBJ2-1, with a tentative D call TRBD1 (6 bases). With 2 bases removed from V and 6 bases from J, the gap between germline ends came to 11 bases. This CDR3 has 14 amino acids. Germline V gives CDR1 MNHEY, CDR2 SMNVEV (reference sequence). The DNA of the CDR3 is TGTGCCAGCAGTTTACTGGGACACCTCAATGAGCAGTTCTTC. Its protein product is CASSLLGHLNEQFF.

The chain carries TRBV19 and TRBJ1-2; TRBD1 matches 10 bases. From germline, CDR1 is LNHDA and CDR2 SQIVND (reference sequence). The CDR3 length is 15 residues. The V segment lost 4 bases and the J segment 1 base; nucleotides outside the gene matches: 3. The CDR3 region is CASSKTGGHNYGYTF. The CDR3 nucleotides are TGTGCCAGTAGTAAGACAGGGGGCCATAACTATGGCTACACCTTC.

V usage is TRBV7-3 and J usage is TRBJ2-5; D is undetermined. There are 13 residues in the CDR3. Germline values: CDR1 SGHTA, CDR2 FQGTGA. Trimming cost V 0 bases and J 5 bases, with 7 bases left between them. CDR3 coding DNA: TGTGCCAGCAGCTTAACGTTTGGGGAGACCCAGTACTTC. The encoded protein is CASSLTFGETQYF.

This chain links TRBV9 with TRBJ2-3; possibly TRBD1 or TRBD2 for D (6 bases each). This CDR3 comprises 15 residues. CDR1 SGDLS and CDR2 YYNGEE come from the germline V gene. Trimming took off 1 base at V and 2 bases at J, with 11 bases between the two ends. CDR3 sequence: CASSVSGAPTDTQYF. In DNA, the CDR3 is TGTGCCAGCAGCGTATCGGGGGCCCCCACAGATACGCAGTATTTT.

DNA for the CDR3: TGTGCCAGCAGCTTAGAAGATGGGGGTGCAGATACGCAGTATTTT. This gives the protein CASSLEDGGADTQYF. The chain links TRBV7-2 to TRBJ2-3, with D perhaps being TRBD1 or TRBD2 (5 bases each). Germline lookup yields CDR1 SGHTA and CDR2 FQGNSA. CDR3 length: 15 residues. Trimming cost V 1 base and J 4 bases, with 12 bases left between them.

The chain recombines TRBV27 with TRBJ2-7; D possibly corresponds to TRBD2 (6 bases). In germline, CDR1 is MNHEY, CDR2 SMNVEV (reference sequence). V shed 6 bases and J shed 9 bases, with 12 bases lying between them. The CDR3 length is 11 residues. CDR3 sequence (DNA): TGTGCCAGCAGCCTGGGGGGACGGCAGTACTTC. Encoded protein: CASSLGGRQYF.

This clone was observed once. J is TRBJ1-1 and V is TRBV4-1; D ambiguous. Germline values: CDR1 MGHRA, CDR2 YSYEKL. The V end lost 4 bases, the J end lost 1 base, and 10 bases lay between the germline ends. CDR3 length: 14 amino acids. The CDR3 loop reads CASSPYFGNTEAFF. In DNA form, the CDR3 reads TGCGCCAGCAGCCCTTACTTTGGGAACACTGAAGCTTTCTTT.

This clone occurred a few times. The chain uses TRBV1 and TRBJ2-5; the table's D call, TRBD2, has no DNA check behind it. TRBV1 represents a pseudogene. The CDR3 runs 14 residues. CDR3 in DNA: TGCACCAGCAGCCGGGGGGGGCACCAAGAGACCCAGTACTTC. This encodes CTSSRGGHQETQYF.

This chain joins TRBV9 and TRBJ1-6; a possible D gene is TRBD1 (5 bases). Trimming removed 3 bases from V and 13 bases from J, with 23 bases in between. This CDR3 contains 16 residues. From germline, CDR1 is SGDLS and CDR2 YYNGEE. The CDR3 loop reads CASSAQQSTGGGPLHF. For the CDR3, the DNA is TGTGCCAGCAGCGCCCAACAATCCACGGGGGGAGGGCCCCTCCACTTT.

This clone was seen only a few times. The chain couples TRBV5-8 to TRBJ1-3; 10 nucleotides align to TRBD1. The CDR3 totals 17 residues. Trimming at V came to 2 bases and at J to 0 bases, leaving 5 bases not matched to a gene. The germline V gene has CDR1 SGHTS and CDR2 YDEGEE. The CDR3 protein is CASSLTGQGISGNTIYF. DNA of the CDR3: TGTGCCAGCAGCTTAACGGGACAGGGGATCTCTGGAAACACCATATATTTT.

The chain recombines TRBV4-1 with TRBJ1-1; the match to TRBD1 covers 10 bases. The ends lost 6 bases at V and 6 bases at J; junction bases unmatched: 16. Germline-derived CDR1 and CDR2 are MGHRA and YSYEKL. The CDR3 is 17 amino acids. CDR3 loop: CASRVASGQGTLAEAFF. The DNA for the CDR3 is TGCGCCAGCAGGGTAGCTTCGGGACAGGGGACGTTAGCTGAAGCTTTCTTT.

V usage is TRBV4-1 and J usage is TRBJ2-1; 8 positions agree with TRBD2. This CDR3 is 12 amino acids long. The J segment lost 5 bases and the V segment lost 8 bases, leaving 2 bases of the junction unmatched. The germline CDR1 and CDR2 sequences are MGHRA and YSYEKL. The CDR3 spells CASAGGNNEQFF. CDR3 nucleotide sequence: TGCGCCAGCGCGGGGGGAAACAATGAGCAGTTCTTC.

The chain employs TRBV30 and TRBJ2-7; D possibly corresponds to TRBD1 (6 bases). V was clipped by 1 base and J by 5 bases, with 12 bases between them. Germline-derived CDR1 and CDR2 are GTSNPN and SVGIG (reference sequence). The CDR3 covers 13 residues. CDR3: CAWSGQVLNEQYF. CDR3 bases: TGTGCCTGGAGTGGACAGGTGCTAAACGAGCAGTACTTC. Full variable domain (outside the CDR3, taken from reference TRBV30 and TRBJ2-7): SQTIHQWPATLVQPVGSPLSLECTVEGTSNPNLYWYRQAAGRGLQLLFYSVGIGQISSEVPQNLSASRPQDRQFILSSKKLLLSDSGFYLCAWSGQVLNEQYFGPGTRLTVT.

The rearrangement uses TRBV6-4 and TRBJ2-3, with 12 bases that match TRBD2. With V trimmed by 4 bases and J by 4 bases, 0 bases remained unmatched. The germline V gene has CDR1 MRHNA and CDR2 SNTAGT. The CDR3 runs 14 residues. The CDR3 DNA reads as TGTGCCAGCAGTGCTAGCGGGGGGGCAGATACGCAGTATTTT. Its protein product is CASSASGGADTQYF.